This TCR beta chain was sequenced for a study of early T cells in non-severe SARS-CoV-2 infection. One entry per CDR3 protein, called by TCRdb with MiXCR from the 5' RACE reads. The sample has about 81,000 distinct CDR3 sequences, 5% to 6.5% seen once; the top ten hold roughly 8.1%. This clonotype was observed at least ten times. CDR3 size: 13 residues. Germline CDR1 DFQATT, CDR2 SNEGSKA (reference sequence). V trimming: 6 bases; J trimming: 5 bases; junction bases outside the gene matches: 8. Sequencing was done on a sample of whole blood. The TCR was taken from an adult who was a healthcare worker with PCR-confirmed SARS-CoV-2 infection or an uninfected control (not recorded which). The chain carries TRBV20-1 and TRBJ2-5; 8 positions agree with TRBD1. CDR3 residues: CSAETGARETQYF. In DNA form, the CDR3 reads TGCAGTGCCGAGACAGGGGCCCGGGAGACCCAGTACTTC.